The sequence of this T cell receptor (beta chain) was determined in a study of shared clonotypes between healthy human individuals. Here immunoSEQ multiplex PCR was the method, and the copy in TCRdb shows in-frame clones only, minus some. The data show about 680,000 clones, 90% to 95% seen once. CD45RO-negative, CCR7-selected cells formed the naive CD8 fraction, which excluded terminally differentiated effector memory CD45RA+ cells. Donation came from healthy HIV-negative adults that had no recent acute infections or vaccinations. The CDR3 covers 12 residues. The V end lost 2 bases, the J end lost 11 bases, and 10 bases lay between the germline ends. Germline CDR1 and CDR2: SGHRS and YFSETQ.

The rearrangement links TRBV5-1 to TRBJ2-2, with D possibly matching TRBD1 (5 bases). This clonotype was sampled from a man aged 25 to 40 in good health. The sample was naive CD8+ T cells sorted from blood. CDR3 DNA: TGCGCCAGCAGCTTTGACAGCCCAGAGCTGTTTTTT. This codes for CASSFDSPELFF.